The rows below give T cell receptor beta chains drawn from one sample of a study of T cells after yellow fever vaccination. TCRdb called the 5' RACE reads again in MiXCR, with one record for every CDR3 protein. The sample records tens of thousands of distinct CDR3 sequences, about an eighth being singletons. The specimen comprised CD8+ T cells not binding an NS4B(214-222) dextramer, sorted from PBMCs, sampled roughly 20 days after the first yellow fever vaccination. The receptors stem from a man younger than 35 who received the YFV17D yellow fever vaccine. CDR3s include the opening cysteine and the closing phenylalanine or tryptophan. Fields, in order: clone size, CDR3 length, J gene, V gene, D gene, CDR3 protein, CDR3 DNA. D genes are given only for firm matches. Size is stated for part of the rows, as once, few or many counts, or as a class when the clone is expanded.

. 16 TRBJ2-4 TRBV6-2/TRBV6-3 . CASSTLIWGAKNIQYF TGTGCCAGCAGCACCCTCATCTGGGGAGCCAAAAACATTCAGTACTTC
many 13 TRBJ1-1 TRBV6-5 . CASSYGRNTEAFF TGTGCCAGCAGTTACGGGAGAAACACTGAAGCTTTCTTT
. 15 TRBJ2-7 TRBV15 . CATSRVLGRSYEQYF TGTGCCACCAGCAGAGTCCTTGGCAGATCCTACGAGCAGTACTTC
few 14 TRBJ2-7 TRBV4-1 TRBD1 CASSLSGGSYEQYF TGCGCCAGCAGCCTTTCAGGGGGTTCGTACGAGCAGTACTTC
few 15 TRBJ2-1 TRBV4-3 TRBD1 CASSQGTGEYNEQFF TGCGCCAGCAGCCAGGGGACAGGGGAATACAATGAGCAGTTCTTC
few 12 TRBJ2-1 TRBV7-6 . CASSPLYNEQFF TGTGCCAGCAGCCCCCTCTACAATGAGCAGTTCTTC
few 19 TRBJ2-3 TRBV4-1 TRBD2 CASSHPLVRGLAGVDTQYF TGCGCCAGCAGCCACCCCCTGGTCCGGGGACTAGCGGGGGTGGATACGCAGTATTTT
many 13 TRBJ1-1 TRBV7-9 . CASTSGSRAEAFF TGTGCCAGCACCTCGGGGTCCCGGGCTGAAGCTTTCTTT
few 14 TRBJ1-1 TRBV15 . CATSRDRQNTEAFF TGTGCCACCAGCAGAGATCGGCAGAACACTGAAGCTTTCTTT
many 13 TRBJ2-5 TRBV6-4 . CASSPSPQETQYF TGTGCCAGCAGTCCCTCGCCCCAAGAGACCCAGTACTTC
few 13 TRBJ2-1 TRBV4-1 . CASSQDSSNEQFF TGCGCCAGCAGCCAAGATTCTAGCAATGAGCAGTTCTTC
few 16 TRBJ2-6 TRBV6-2/TRBV6-3 . CASSSSSGAGANVLTF TGTGCCAGCAGCTCATCTTCGGGGGCTGGGGCCAACGTCCTGACTTTC
. 13 TRBJ2-1 TRBV29-1 . CSVVGGGNNEQFF TGCAGCGTTGTAGGGGGGGGTAACAATGAGCAGTTCTTC
few 14 TRBJ1-5 TRBV5-1 . CASSFGQSNQPQHF TGCGCCAGCAGCTTTGGACAGAGCAATCAGCCCCAGCATTTT
. 15 TRBJ2-5 TRBV6-1 . CASSNPWGVTETQYF TGTGCCAGCAGCAACCCGTGGGGGGTGACAGAGACCCAGTACTTC
. 16 TRBJ2-1 TRBV6-5 TRBD2 CASSYPTSGGANEQFF TGTGCCAGCAGTTACCCGACTAGCGGGGGGGCGAATGAGCAGTTCTTC
. 15 TRBJ2-3 TRBV7-6 TRBD2 CASRQTSGGTDTQYF TGTGCCAGCAGACAGACTAGCGGGGGCACAGATACGCAGTATTTT
. 14 TRBJ2-7 TRBV5-5 TRBD1 CASSVPGQGYEQYF TGTGCCAGCAGCGTCCCGGGACAGGGCTACGAGCAGTACTTC
. 16 TRBJ2-7 TRBV6-2/TRBV6-3 TRBD2 CASSYSLAGSSYEQYF TGTGCCAGCAGTTACTCCCTAGCGGGGAGCTCCTACGAGCAGTACTTC
many 16 TRBJ2-5 TRBV4-3 TRBD2 CASSQDNGGVGETQYF TGCGCCAGCAGCCAAGATAACGGGGGGGTAGGAGAGACCCAGTACTTC
few 12 TRBJ2-3 TRBV4-3 . CASSQDETTQYF TGCGCCAGCAGCCAAGATGAGACGACGCAGTATTTT
. 15 TRBJ2-7 TRBV6-5 . CASSYSVQGYHEQYF TGTGCCAGCAGTTACTCTGTACAGGGATATCACGAGCAGTACTTC
few 14 TRBJ2-7 TRBV20-1 . CSVRGGHSSYEQYF TGCAGTGTTAGAGGGGGACATTCCTCCTACGAGCAGTACTTC
few 14 TRBJ2-1 TRBV7-8 . CASSGGAEYNEQFF TGTGCCAGCAGCGGAGGGGCAGAGTACAATGAGCAGTTCTTC
. 14 TRBJ2-3 TRBV7-9 . CASSPPHGENTQYF TGTGCCAGCAGCCCTCCGCACGGGGAAAATACGCAGTATTTT
few 15 TRBJ2-7 TRBV7-9 . CASSPTGTPAYEQYF TGTGCCAGCAGCCCTACCGGGACACCAGCCTACGAGCAGTACTTC
. 16 TRBJ2-1 TRBV7-8 . CAGSGAGTVSYNEQFF TGTGCCGGCAGCGGGGCCGGGACAGTCTCCTACAATGAGCAGTTCTTC
few 13 TRBJ1-1 TRBV2 . CARATNEHTEAFF TGTGCCAGAGCGACCAATGAGCACACTGAAGCTTTCTTT
few 9 TRBJ2-1 TRBV20-1 . CSARDQEFF TGCAGTGCTAGAGACCAAGAGTTCTTC
. 14 TRBJ2-7 TRBV7-9 TRBD1 CASELGTVGYEQYF TGTGCCAGCGAGCTCGGGACAGTGGGCTACGAGCAGTACTTC
few 16 TRBJ1-5 TRBV6-2/TRBV6-3 . CASSKVWGPYNQPQHF TGTGCCAGCAGTAAGGTTTGGGGACCGTACAATCAGCCCCAGCATTTT
few 14 TRBJ2-7 TRBV10-2 . CASSEFGTENFQYF TGCGCCAGCAGTGAGTTCGGTACGGAAAATTTCCAGTACTTC
. 16 TRBJ2-1 TRBV6-1 TRBD2 CASSEELAGGYNEQFF TGTGCCAGCAGTGAAGAACTAGCGGGGGGGTACAATGAGCAGTTCTTC
. 17 TRBJ2-7 TRBV4-2 . CASSPWVAAVSTYEQYF TGTGCCAGCAGCCCCTGGGTTGCGGCAGTATCAACCTACGAGCAGTACTTC
. 16 TRBJ2-2 TRBV7-6 . CASSPRWLENTGELFF TGTGCCAGCAGCCCAAGGTGGCTAGAGAACACCGGGGAGCTGTTTTTT
few 15 TRBJ2-1 TRBV13 TRBD1 CASSLQGQGANEQFF TGTGCCAGCAGCTTACAGGGACAGGGAGCCAATGAGCAGTTCTTC
. 15 TRBJ2-1 TRBV12-3/TRBV12-4 . CASTLGGGNYNEQFF TGTGCCAGCACCCTTGGAGGGGGGAACTACAATGAGCAGTTCTTC
few 14 TRBJ1-5 TRBV12-3/TRBV12-4 . CASRSGESNQPQHF TGTGCCAGCAGATCGGGTGAGAGCAATCAGCCCCAGCATTTT
few 15 TRBJ2-2 TRBV15 . CATSREATFTGELFF TGTGCCACCAGCAGAGAGGCCACCTTCACCGGGGAGCTGTTTTTT
few 15 TRBJ2-5 TRBV6-5 TRBD2 CASSTSGGIQETQYF TGTGCCAGCAGTACTAGCGGGGGAATCCAAGAGACCCAGTACTTC
few 13 TRBJ2-7 TRBV7-9 . CASSLAAGPEQYF TGTGCCAGCAGCTTAGCTGCAGGGCCCGAGCAGTACTTC
many 12 TRBJ2-5 TRBV29-1 . CSVRDLQETQYF TGCAGCGTTCGGGACTTACAAGAGACCCAGTACTTC
few 16 TRBJ2-5 TRBV12-3/TRBV12-4 TRBD1 CASSLTGQGERETQYF TGTGCCAGCAGTTTAACCGGACAGGGCGAAAGAGAGACCCAGTACTTC
few 15 TRBJ1-3 TRBV12-3/TRBV12-4 TRBD1 CASSPDRGYGNTIYF TGTGCCAGCAGTCCGGACAGGGGATATGGAAACACCATATATTTT
. 18 TRBJ1-5 TRBV7-8 TRBD1 CASSLVRGLIHSNQPQHF TGTGCCAGCAGCTTAGTAAGGGGGCTTATACATAGCAATCAGCCCCAGCATTTT
. 15 TRBJ1-2 TRBV9 . CASSPGGLSNYGYTF TGTGCCAGCAGCCCAGGCGGACTTTCTAACTATGGCTACACCTTC
. 14 TRBJ1-5 TRBV12-3/TRBV12-4 . CASSLSRAGQPQHF TGTGCCAGCAGTTTATCCAGGGCCGGTCAGCCCCAGCATTTT
. 15 TRBJ2-6 TRBV20-1 . CSARDRSSGANVLTF TGCAGTGCTAGAGATCGGAGCTCTGGGGCCAACGTCCTGACTTTC
. 17 TRBJ2-3 TRBV4-3 TRBD2 CASSQDGAGGSTDTQYF TGCGCCAGCAGCCAAGATGGAGCGGGGGGTAGCACAGATACGCAGTATTTT
many 18 TRBJ1-1 TRBV10-2 . CASSPPDPRHWAHRGAFF TGCGCCAGCAGCCCCCCGGACCCACGTCACTGGGCCCACCGTGGAGCTTTCTTT
few 17 TRBJ1-5 TRBV27 TRBD1 CASSLTRDSHSNQPQHF TGTGCCAGCAGTTTGACTCGGGACAGTCATAGCAATCAGCCCCAGCATTTT